This TCR beta chain was identified during a study of blood T cell repertoires in COVID-19. Some clones are missing from TCRdb's copy, which holds only in-frame ones; the method was immunoSEQ multiplex PCR. The data contain around 200,000 clones, about 85% of them singletons. J lost 1 base, V lost 7 bases, and 6 bases had no gene match. Germline V CDR1 and CDR2: SQVTM, ANQGSEA. The CDR3 runs 13 residues. The gene calls are TRBV29-1 and TRBJ1-1; 7 bases agree with TRBD1. Input material: peripheral blood. The clonotype comes from a woman older than 75 with active or convalescent COVID-19. Here the CDR3 reads CSGRDRGNTEAFF. The DNA of the CDR3 is TGCAGCGGCCGGGACAGAGGGAACACTGAAGCTTTCTTT.